Each of the 27 T cell receptor beta chains below was sequenced from the same sample in a study of T-cell memory formation after mild COVID-19. TCRdb analysed the 5' RACE reads with MiXCR anew, one entry per CDR3 protein. The sample includes about half a million distinct CDR3 sequences, 18% of them seen just once. The sequenced material came from PBMCs or a T cell subset sorted from them (not recorded which). The receptors were gathered from an adult woman who had mild COVID-19 (a few samples of this study predate the infection). Cell type and time point are not known.

This chain links TRBV29-1 with TRBJ2-2, with D possibly matching TRBD1 (6 bases). CDR3 length: 13 amino acids. Trimming left V 4 bases short and J 4 bases short, with 10 bases between. Germline CDR1 reads SQVTM; CDR2 reads ANQGSEA. The CDR3 region is CSVAWTATGELFF. The CDR3 DNA is TGCAGCGTTGCCTGGACAGCCACCGGGGAGCTGTTTTTT.

This chain links TRBV28 with TRBJ2-2, with D perhaps matching TRBD2 (5 bases). The CDR3 spans 14 residues. CDR1 MDHEN and CDR2 SYDVKM come from the germline V gene. The V end was cut by 4 bases, the J end by 7 bases, with 13 bases between. The CDR3 loop reads CASSSSLAGGELFF. The CDR3 bases are TGTGCCAGCAGTTCCAGCCTGGCGGGCGGGGAGCTGTTTTTT. The whole variable domain, filled in from reference TRBV28 and TRBJ2-2, reads DVKVTQSSRYLVKRTGEKVFLECVQDMDHENMFWYRQDPGLGLRLIYFSYDVKMKEKGDIPEGYSVSREKKERFSLILESASTNQTSMYLCASSSSLAGGELFFGEGSRLTVL.

In this sample, this clonotype turned up a few times. The chain recombines TRBV4-3 with TRBJ2-3; weak D call: TRBD2 (7 bases). Germline V gene lookup returns CDR1 LGHNA and CDR2 YSLEER. The V gene lost 4 bases and the J gene lost 2 bases, with 28 bases spanning the gap. This CDR3 comprises 20 residues. CDR3 sequence reads: CASSPLPQGWREIPTDTQYF. Written as DNA, the CDR3 is TGCGCCAGCAGCCCCCTTCCACAGGGTTGGCGGGAGATCCCCACAGATACGCAGTATTTT.

There are many counts of this clonotype. V usage is TRBV7-9 and J usage is TRBJ2-3; the match to TRBD2 covers 13 bases. The junction had 5 bases not matched to a gene; V was cut back by 5 bases and J by 6 bases. The CDR3 totals 15 residues. Germline CDR1 SEHNR, CDR2 FQNEAQ (reference sequence). CDR3 bases: TGTGCCAGCAGCCCGGGACTAGCGGGAATTGATACGCAGTATTTT. Protein: CASSPGLAGIDTQYF.

This chain links TRBV5-4 with TRBJ2-1; possibly TRBD1 or TRBD2 for D (5 bases each). This CDR3 has 15 amino acids. CDR1 SGHNT and CDR2 YYREEE come from the germline V gene (reference sequence). V shed 4 bases and J shed 3 bases, with 14 bases lying between them. CDR3 DNA: TGTGCCAGCAGCCCCGGGACCCCCGGCTACAATGAGCAGTTCTTC. It encodes CASSPGTPGYNEQFF.

V usage is TRBV7-9 and J usage is TRBJ1-1; 8 bases map to TRBD1. Germline trimming cut 4 bases from V and 4 bases from J; bases unmatched to any gene: 8. Germline V lookup: CDR1 SEHNR, CDR2 FQNEAQ (reference sequence). The CDR3 is made up of 15 amino acids. CDR3 bases: TGTGCCAGCAGCTCGACAGGGGCCCCGAGCACTGAAGCTTTCTTT. Protein: CASSSTGAPSTEAFF.

This clonotype was seen only a few times. The chain links TRBV5-1 to TRBJ2-1, with unresolved D. Germline V gene sequence: CDR1 SGHRS, CDR2 YFSETQ. V was clipped by 4 bases and J by 0 bases, with 8 bases between them. The CDR3 totals 14 residues. The CDR3 DNA reads as TGCGCCAGCAGCCAGGCGAGCTCCTACAATGAGCAGTTCTTC. It is translated as CASSQASSYNEQFF.

The genes are TRBV5-5 and TRBJ1-2; 8 bases align to TRBD1. V shed 3 bases, J shed 5 bases, and the junction held 12 bases outside the gene matches. Germline CDR1 is SGHKS and CDR2 is YYEKEE (reference sequence). CDR3 length equals 16 residues. The CDR3, as DNA: TGTGCCAGCAGCTCGGGTCCGCCAGGACAGGGTTATGGCTACACCTTC. Translated: CASSSGPPGQGYGYTF.

This clonotype occurred a few times. This rearrangement joins TRBV29-1 to TRBJ2-7, with D possibly TRBD1 on 6 matching bases. V was pared by 5 bases and J by 4 bases, with 15 bases between. CDR3 length: 13 residues. CDR1 is SQVTM and CDR2 is ANQGSEA in the germline V gene. CDR3 protein: CSVRRTASYEQYF. In DNA form, the CDR3 reads TGCAGCGTTCGTCGGACAGCTAGTTACGAGCAGTACTTC.

The chain links TRBV5-4 to TRBJ2-7, with TRBD2 matching over 10 bases. Germline V lookup: CDR1 SGHNT, CDR2 YYREEE (reference sequence). CDR3 length: 14 amino acids. Trimming at V came to 4 bases and at J to 6 bases, leaving 7 bases not matched to a gene. The CDR3 bases are TGTGCCAGCAGCGCGGGGACTAGCGTCGTCGAGCAGTACTTC. Translated, it gives CASSAGTSVVEQYF.

The genes are TRBV25-1 and TRBJ1-3; no definite D call. This CDR3 region has 14 residues. V was shortened by 6 bases and J by 3 bases, with 12 bases between the two germline ends. Per germline, CDR1 MGHDK and CDR2 SYGVNS. The DNA of the CDR3 is TGTGCCAGCAGCTCACTAACTGGTGGAAACACCATATATTTT. This encodes CASSSLTGGNTIYF.

This clonotype occurred a few times. The chain combines TRBV30 with TRBJ1-5, with a possible D match to TRBD1 (5 bases). Germline lookup yields CDR1 GTSNPN and CDR2 SVGIG (reference sequence). The CDR3 loop spans 15 amino acids. Trimming removed 2 bases from V and 9 bases from J, with 20 bases in between. The CDR3, as DNA: TGTGCCTGGAGTCCGAATGGGGGGGGAAAGAGGCCCCAGCATTTT. Translating gives CAWSPNGGGKRPQHF.

The chain is built from TRBV7-9 and TRBJ1-3; no clear D gene. The V and J ends lost 1 base and 1 base respectively, with 8 bases between them. The CDR3 consists of 15 residues. The germline V gene encodes CDR1 SEHNR and CDR2 FQNEAQ (reference sequence). CDR3 region: CASSLGPGSGNTIYF. Here the CDR3 DNA reads TGTGCCAGCAGCTTAGGTCCCGGGTCTGGAAACACCATATATTTT.

The sample holds a few counts of this clonotype. The chain has TRBV5-1 and TRBJ2-7; D is uncertain. Germline loops: CDR1 SGHRS, CDR2 YFSETQ. The CDR3 length is 14 residues. V lost 6 bases, J lost 4 bases, and 17 bases lay in between. CDR3 amino acids: CASKPFATEYEQYF. CDR3 DNA sequence: TGCGCCAGCAAGCCTTTCGCCACCGAGTACGAGCAGTACTTC.

This clonotype was seen a handful of times. The chain combines TRBV7-2 with TRBJ1-2; D gene uncertain. CDR3 length: 15 amino acids. Germline V gene data show CDR1 as SGHTA and CDR2 as FQGNSA. Trimming shortened V by 5 bases and J by 4 bases, and 17 bases separated the two germline ends. The CDR3 coding sequence is TGTGCCAGCAGCCCAGAACGCCGGGGTACCTATGGCTACACCTTC. Translated, it gives CASSPERRGTYGYTF.

The table lists this clonotype with a few counts. The V and J genes are TRBV12-3 or TRBV12-4 and TRBJ1-1; possibly TRBD1 for D (5 bases). This CDR3 region has 14 residues. Deletions cut 6 bases from V and 0 bases from J, with 11 bases between. CDR3 protein: CASRTQALNTEAFF. In DNA, the CDR3 is TGTGCCAGCAGAACACAGGCTCTGAACACTGAAGCTTTCTTT.

V is TRBV4-1 and J is TRBJ1-1, with D possibly matching TRBD1 (6 bases). Germline CDR1 reads MGHRA; CDR2 reads YSYEKL. Trimming removed 0 bases at V and 8 bases at J, with 16 bases between. CDR3 length equals 15 residues. The CDR3 reads CASSQEKRGGFEAFF. CDR3 DNA sequence: TGCGCCAGCAGCCAAGAAAAAAGGGGGGGGTTCGAAGCTTTCTTT.

The chain links TRBV5-1 to TRBJ2-7; 11 bases agree with TRBD2. CDR1 and CDR2 (germline): SGHRS, YFSETQ. V trimming: 2 bases; J trimming: 3 bases; junction bases outside the gene matches: 4. There are 15 residues in the CDR3. The CDR3 protein is CASSLLAGDHYEQYF. In DNA form, the CDR3 reads TGCGCCAGCAGCTTACTAGCGGGAGACCACTACGAGCAGTACTTC.

The chain couples TRBV15 to TRBJ2-1, with D possibly matching TRBD1 (5 bases). The V end was cut by 0 bases, the J end by 5 bases, with 17 bases between. Germline assignment: CDR1 LNHNV and CDR2 YYDKDF (reference sequence). This CDR3 comprises 17 residues. The CDR3 DNA is TGTGCCACCAGCAGAGATCGAGGCAGGGTTTTTAACAATGAGCAGTTCTTC. Amino acids: CATSRDRGRVFNNEQFF.

Here the CDR3 DNA reads TGTGCCAGCAGTTTATCGGGGACAGACGATGGCTACACCTTC. Translated, it gives CASSLSGTDDGYTF. This chain connects TRBV27 to TRBJ1-2, with 7 bases identical to TRBD1. Trimming took 0 bases from V and 6 from J; bases not matched to a gene: 4. The CDR3 loop spans 14 amino acids. The germline CDR1 and CDR2 sequences are MNHEY and SMNVEV (reference sequence).

This clonotype was detected only a few times. This chain uses TRBV5-1 with TRBJ2-3; D gene uncertain. CDR3 length: 15 amino acids. From germline, CDR1 is SGHRS and CDR2 YFSETQ. Trimming took off 4 bases at V and 1 base at J, with 13 bases between the two ends. CDR3 nucleotide sequence: TGCGCCAGCAGCGGGTACTACGCGGGCACAGATACGCAGTATTTT. Its protein is CASSGYYAGTDTQYF.

This chain joins TRBV6-5 and TRBJ1-1; D ambiguous. CDR1 and CDR2 from the germline V gene are MNHEY and SVGAGI. CDR3 length: 12 amino acids. V gave up 8 bases and J gave up 10 bases, with 17 bases separating them. The CDR3 here is CASYLRGSGAFF. The CDR3 DNA reads as TGTGCCAGCTATTTACGTGGGAGCGGAGCTTTCTTT.

This chain connects TRBV20-1 to TRBJ2-1; the match to TRBD2 covers 10 bases. The CDR3 sequence is 14 residues long. The germline V gene has CDR1 DFQATT and CDR2 SNEGSKA (reference sequence). The J segment lost 4 bases and the V segment lost 5 bases, leaving 5 bases of the junction unmatched. The CDR3 nucleotides read TGCAGTGCTCAAACTAGCGGGGCGTACAATGAGCAGTTCTTC. Protein sequence: CSAQTSGAYNEQFF.

J is TRBJ2-7 and V is TRBV10-3, with TRBD2 matching 11 bases. Germline V gene sequence: CDR1 ENHRY, CDR2 SYGVKD. This CDR3 is 16 amino acids long. Germline trimming cut 11 bases from V and 0 bases from J; bases unmatched to any gene: 12. The CDR3 coding sequence is TGTGCCTCGACTGGGACTAGCGGATTGAGCTCCTACGAGCAGTACTTC. Translated: CASTGTSGLSSYEQYF.

The CDR3 region is CASSQSFGFGDTQYF. The CDR3, as DNA: TGTGCCAGCAGCCAATCCTTTGGGTTCGGAGATACGCAGTATTTT. V and J are TRBV3-1 and TRBJ2-3; D is uncertain. V was clipped by 2 bases and J by 5 bases, with 14 bases between them. The V gene's germline CDR1 is LGHDT and CDR2 YNNKEL (reference sequence). This CDR3 spans 15 amino acids.

In this sample, this clonotype turned up a few times. The chain links TRBV12-3 or TRBV12-4 to TRBJ2-1, with 7 bases fitting TRBD2. This CDR3 spans 15 amino acids. After removal of 6 bases from V and 2 bases from J, the junction contained 7 bases not matched to a gene. The CDR3 loop reads CASSQRAGAYNEQFF. CDR3 DNA: TGTGCCAGCAGCCAGCGGGCGGGAGCCTACAATGAGCAGTTCTTC.

The V call is TRBV12-3 or TRBV12-4, the J call TRBJ2-2; 7 nucleotides line up with TRBD2. The CDR3 runs to 14 residues. The ends lost 5 bases at V and 7 bases at J; junction bases unmatched: 7. CDR3 DNA sequence: TGTGCCAGCAGTGTCGGGGGGTTTGTCGGGGAGCTGTTTTTT. As protein: CASSVGGFVGELFF.